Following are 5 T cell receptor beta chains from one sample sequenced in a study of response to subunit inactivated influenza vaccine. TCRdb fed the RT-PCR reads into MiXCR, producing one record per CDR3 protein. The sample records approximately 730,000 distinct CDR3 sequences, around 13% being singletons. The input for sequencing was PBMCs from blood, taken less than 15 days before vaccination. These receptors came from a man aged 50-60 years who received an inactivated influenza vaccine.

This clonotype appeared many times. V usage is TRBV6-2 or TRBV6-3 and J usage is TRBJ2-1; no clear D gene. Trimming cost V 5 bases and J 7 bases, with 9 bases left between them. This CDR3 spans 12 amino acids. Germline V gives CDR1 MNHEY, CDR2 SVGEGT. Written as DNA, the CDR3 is TGTGCCAGCAGTCTCCGATCGAATGAGCAGTTCTTC. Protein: CASSLRSNEQFF.

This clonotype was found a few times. The CDR3 region has the DNA TGTGCCAGCAGCTTAGCCCTCCTGGACAGAAGGGAAAACATTCAGTACTTC. Amino acid sequence: CASSLALLDRRENIQYF. V usage is TRBV7-2 and J usage is TRBJ2-4; D is possibly TRBD1 (6 bases). Germline V gene data show CDR1 as SGHTA and CDR2 as FQGNSA. The ends were cut back, 0 bases at V and 5 bases at J, with 17 bases in the middle. The CDR3 runs to 17 residues. Together with reference TRBV7-2 and TRBJ2-4, the CDR3 gives the full variable domain: GAGVSQSPSNKVTEKGKDVELRCDPISGHTALYWYRQSLGQGLEFLIYFQGNSAPDKSGLPSDRFSAERTGGSVSTLTIQRTQQEDSAVYLCASSLALLDRRENIQYFGAGTRLSVL.

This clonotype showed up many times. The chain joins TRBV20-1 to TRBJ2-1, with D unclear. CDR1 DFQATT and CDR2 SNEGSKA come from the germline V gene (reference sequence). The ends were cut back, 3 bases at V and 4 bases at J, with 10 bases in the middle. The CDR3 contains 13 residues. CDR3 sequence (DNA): TGCAGTGCTAGCGCCGAGGCTTACAATGAGCAGTTCTTC. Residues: CSASAEAYNEQFF.

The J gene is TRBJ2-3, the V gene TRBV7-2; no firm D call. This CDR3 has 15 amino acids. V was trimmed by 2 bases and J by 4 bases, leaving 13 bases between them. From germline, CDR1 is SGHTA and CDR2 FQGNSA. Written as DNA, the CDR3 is TGTGCCAGCAGCTTACGGGCTAGTCAGCCAGATACGCAGTATTTT. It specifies CASSLRASQPDTQYF.

The CDR3 coding sequence is TGTGCCAGCAGCCCCTTTGGGGGTTCTACTAACTATGGCTACACCTTC. It specifies CASSPFGGSTNYGYTF. The rearrangement links TRBV12-3 or TRBV12-4 to TRBJ1-2; TRBD1 might be the D (5 bases). V lost 6 bases to trimming and J lost 0 bases, with 17 bases between them. The length of the CDR3 is 16 residues.